The sequence of this TCR beta chain was determined in a study of cytotoxic CD8 clonotypes in ibrutinib-treated CLL. Target depth was 1 in 200,000 to 1 in 1 million T cells, about 10x per clonotype. Sequencing was performed with immunoSEQ multiplex PCR; in TCRdb, only in-frame clones are kept and a portion is missing. The top ten hold about 5.9% of the sample, which has about 300,000 clones, roughly two thirds seen once. The CDR3 runs to 13 residues. Germline CDR1 is MDHEN and CDR2 is SYDVKM. Trimming cost V 6 bases and J 0 bases, with 9 bases left between them. This chain uses TRBV28 with TRBJ2-7; perhaps TRBD2 as D (6 bases). Specimen: PBMCs, collected after 36 months of ibrutinib treatment. The clonotype comes from a human donor with chronic lymphocytic leukemia. CDR3 loop: CASRGTHSYEQYF. Here the CDR3 DNA reads TGTGCCAGCAGGGGGACTCACTCCTACGAGCAGTACTTC.